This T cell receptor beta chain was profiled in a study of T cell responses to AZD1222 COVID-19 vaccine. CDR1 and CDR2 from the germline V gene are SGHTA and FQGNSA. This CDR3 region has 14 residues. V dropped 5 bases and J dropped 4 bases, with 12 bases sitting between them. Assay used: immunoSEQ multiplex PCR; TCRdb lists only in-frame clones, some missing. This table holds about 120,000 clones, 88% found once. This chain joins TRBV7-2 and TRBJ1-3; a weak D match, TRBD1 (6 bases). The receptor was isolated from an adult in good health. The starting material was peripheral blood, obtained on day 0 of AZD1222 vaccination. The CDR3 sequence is CASSPSGQGNTIYF. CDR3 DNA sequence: TGTGCCAGCAGCCCGAGCGGACAGGGAAACACCATATATTTT. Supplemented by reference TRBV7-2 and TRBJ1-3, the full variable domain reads GAGVSQSPSNKVTEKGKDVELRCDPISGHTALYWYRQSLGQGLEFLIYFQGNSAPDKSGLPSDRFSAERTGGSVSTLTIQRTQQEDSAVYLCASSPSGQGNTIYFGEGSWLTVV.